Listed below are T cell receptor beta chains from one sample, sequenced in a study of cytomegalovirus exposure and HLA in healthy donors. Measured with immunoSEQ multiplex PCR; TCRdb has only the in-frame clones, and not every one. The sample includes 250,000 to 350,000 clones, roughly 88% of them seen just once. The specimen was PBMCs. The receptors derive from a man aged 35-49 years in good health and CMV-seropositive. Each CDR3 is given with its conserved first and last residue. A D gene is named only where the DNA matches it firmly. Clone size is not always given. Where it is, it says once, few, many or a class for expanded clones.

V	size	D	J	DNA	CDR3
TRBV5-4	.	TRBD2	TRBJ2-1	TGTGCCAGCAGCGAGCCGGGACTAGCGGGAGATGAGCAGTTCTTC	CASSEPGLAGDEQFF
TRBV30	.	.	TRBJ2-2	TGTGCCTGGAGTGTACTACTTAACACCGGGGAGCTGTTTTTT	CAWSVLLNTGELFF
TRBV6-5	.	.	TRBJ2-7	TGTGCCAGCAGTTACTCTATCTCTAGCCCCTACGAGCAGTACTTC	CASSYSISSPYEQYF
TRBV6-7	.	TRBD2	TRBJ2-1	TGTGCCAGCAGTTCCAGCGGGAGGTATTACAATGAGCAGTTCTTC	CASSSSGRYYNEQFF
TRBV9	.	.	TRBJ2-7	TGTGCCAGCAGCGTAGATGGACTTGCCTACGAGCAGTACTTC	CASSVDGLAYEQYF
TRBV6-1	.	TRBD2	TRBJ2-2	TGTGCCAGCAGTGAAGACAGGATGGGACTAGCGGGCGGCGGAACGGAGCTGTTTTTT	CASSEDRMGLAGGGTELFF
TRBV4-1	.	TRBD2	TRBJ2-1	TGCGCCAGCAGTCACGGTCCGGGACTAGCGGGGAATGAGCAGTTCTTC	CASSHGPGLAGNEQFF
TRBV5-1	.	.	TRBJ2-5	TGCGCCAGCAGCTTGGGTGAGCTCGACCAAGAGACCCAGTACTTC	CASSLGELDQETQYF
TRBV28	.	TRBD1	TRBJ2-1	TGTGCCAGCAGTGGGACAGGGGGCTCACGTGAGCAGTTCTTC	CASSGTGGSREQFF
TRBV7-9	.	.	TRBJ2-7	TGTGCCAGCAGCTTATTGTCCGTGTACGAGCAGTACTTC	CASSLLSVYEQYF
TRBV5-6	few	TRBD1	TRBJ2-7	TGTGCCAGCAGCTTGGGGCGGGCGACAGGGGATCCCTTCGAGCAGTACTTC	CASSLGRATGDPFEQYF
TRBV10-3	.	TRBD1	TRBJ2-5	TGTGCGACGGGCAGGGGGCTGGAGACCCAGTACTTC	CATGRGLETQYF
TRBV5-1	.	TRBD2	TRBJ2-7	TGCGCCAGCAGCTTGGAGGGGCCTAGCGGGGCTGACTCCTACGAGCAGTACTTC	CASSLEGPSGADSYEQYF
TRBV4-3	.	.	TRBJ2-5	TGCGCCAGCAGCCAAGGTATTAGCGGAGAGACCCAGTACTTC	CASSQGISGETQYF
TRBV5-6	.	.	TRBJ1-5	TGTGCCAGCAGCTCAGGGGATCAGCCCCAGCATTTT	CASSSGDQPQHF
TRBV11-2	.	.	TRBJ2-7	TGTGCCAGCAGCTTAGATTCGGGGACTTGGCGCTCCTACGAGCAGTACTTC	CASSLDSGTWRSYEQYF
TRBV5-1	.	.	TRBJ2-5	TGCGCCAGCAGCTTGGGGCCCGCCGGGATAGCGGATGAGACCCAGTACTTC	CASSLGPAGIADETQYF
TRBV19	.	.	TRBJ2-3	TGTGCCAGTAGGCCAGAGGGCACAGATACGCAGTATTTT	CASRPEGTDTQYF
TRBV11-2	.	.	TRBJ2-1	TGTGCCAGCAGCCCTTCGGGTAGTTCCTACAATGAGCAGTTCTTC	CASSPSGSSYNEQFF
TRBV4-1	.	TRBD2	TRBJ2-3	TGCGCCAGCAGCCAAACGGGAGGGCCATCGAGGATCACAGATACGCAGTATTTT	CASSQTGGPSRITDTQYF
TRBV30	.	.	TRBJ1-1	TGTGCCTGTATTACAGGGAACACTGAAGCTTTCTTT	CACITGNTEAFF
TRBV5-1	.	.	TRBJ1-5	TGCGCCAGCAGCCCCCGCGGAGGTAATCAGCCCCAGCATTTT	CASSPRGGNQPQHF
TRBV27	.	.	TRBJ2-7	TGTGCCAGCAGTTTATCTTCCAGGATTCCTTCCTACGAGCAGTACTTC	CASSLSSRIPSYEQYF
TRBV7-6	.	.	TRBJ1-4	TGTGCCAGCAGCAGGGGTGAAAAACTGTTTTTT	CASSRGEKLFF
TRBV5-8	.	TRBD2	TRBJ2-7	TGTGCCAGCAGCTTGGGTACGGGGACTAGCGGGAGGTCCCTCGGAGAGCAGTACTTC	CASSLGTGTSGRSLGEQYF
TRBV5-1	.	.	TRBJ2-7	TGCGCCAGCAGCTTGGCGAGTAGCGTCTACGAGCAGTACTTC	CASSLASSVYEQYF
TRBV7-9	.	TRBD2	TRBJ2-1	TGTGCCAGCAGCTTAGGTTCTAGCGGGAGCACGCAGTTCTTC	CASSLGSSGSTQFF
TRBV27	.	.	TRBJ2-7	TGTGCCAGCAGTTTTGGGACTCCCCCTCCGTCCTACGAGCAGTACTTC	CASSFGTPPPSYEQYF
TRBV28	.	TRBD1	TRBJ1-4	TGTGCCAGCCGGACAGGGCATAATGAAAAACTGTTTTTT	CASRTGHNEKLFF
TRBV2	few	TRBD2	TRBJ2-7	TGTGCCAGCAGTACCGGACTAGCGCTATACATCCAATCCTACGAGCAGTACTTC	CASSTGLALYIQSYEQYF
TRBV19	.	.	TRBJ2-2	TGTGCCAGTAGTGGCCCCACCGGGGAGCTGTTTTTT	CASSGPTGELFF
TRBV9	.	.	TRBJ1-4	TGTGCCAGCAGCTCGGGGGCAACTAATGAAAAACTGTTTTTT	CASSSGATNEKLFF
TRBV7-2	.	TRBD2	TRBJ2-7	TGTGCCAGCAGCTACGGGTTGCGGGAGAAATCCTACGAGCAGTACTTC	CASSYGLREKSYEQYF
TRBV5-1	.	TRBD2	TRBJ2-3	TGCGCCAGCAGCTCAGGGACTAGCGGGAGGGCAGATACGCAGTATTTT	CASSSGTSGRADTQYF
TRBV4-3	.	TRBD1	TRBJ2-7	TGCGCCAGCAGCCAAGATAGGACAGGCCGCTCCTACGAGCAGTACTTC	CASSQDRTGRSYEQYF
TRBV10-2	.	TRBD1	TRBJ1-1	TGCGCCAGCAGTGGGCAGGGGGCGACTGAAGCTTTCTTT	CASSGQGATEAFF
TRBV6-1	few	.	TRBJ1-1	TGTGCCAGCAGTGAAGACAGGGCCTACACTGAAGCTTTCTTT	CASSEDRAYTEAFF
TRBV21-1	.	.	TRBJ2-3	TGTGCCAGCAGTCTAGCGGGGCACCGGGGAGATACGCAGTATTTT	CASSLAGHRGDTQYF
TRBV2	.	TRBD2	TRBJ2-6	TGTGCCAGCTTTGGACTAGCGGGGGGATCTGGGGCCAACGTCCTGACTTTC	CASFGLAGGSGANVLTF
TRBV5-1	.	.	TRBJ1-1	TGCGCCAGCAGCCGTGACAGGAACACTGAAGCTTTCTTT	CASSRDRNTEAFF
TRBV5-6	.	TRBD2	TRBJ2-1	TGTGCCAGCAGCGGGACTAGATACAATGAGCAGTTCTTC	CASSGTRYNEQFF
TRBV4-3	.	TRBD1	TRBJ2-1	TGCGCCAGCAGCCGGGGGGGACAGGGTTTTAATATCGATGAGCAGTTCTTC	CASSRGGQGFNIDEQFF
TRBV30	.	TRBD1	TRBJ2-7	TGTGCCCGCGGGACAGGGGGGGAGCAGTACTTC	CARGTGGEQYF
TRBV10-3	.	TRBD2	TRBJ2-7	TGTGCCATCAGTGGGACTAGCGGGAGCTACGAGCAGTACTTC	CAISGTSGSYEQYF
TRBV14	.	.	TRBJ2-5	TGTGCCAGCAGTGGAGGCAGGGAGGCACAAGAGACCCAGTACTTC	CASSGGREAQETQYF
TRBV18	.	.	TRBJ1-2	TGTGCCAGCTCACCGACAGTGGAGTCTAACTATGGCTACACCTTC	CASSPTVESNYGYTF
TRBV11-2	.	TRBD2	TRBJ2-3	TGTGCCAGCAGCTCGGGACTAACGGGCACAGATACGCAGTATTTT	CASSSGLTGTDTQYF
TRBV28	.	.	TRBJ2-1	TGTGCCAGCAGTAAGAGGCGAAAGGCGGGAAATGAGCAGTTCTTC	CASSKRRKAGNEQFF